This T cell receptor (beta chain) was observed in a study of cytomegalovirus exposure and HLA in healthy donors. Study-wide results and limits: In an earlier analysis, most TCR beta V segments were productive about 87% or about 30% of the time. Later on, an analysis tied 15,000 to 20,000 TCR beta sequences to HLA alleles at 0.05 false discovery rate.

This CDR3 has 14 amino acids. Trimming pared 3 bases from V and 3 bases from J, leaving 9 bases between. Germline V gives CDR1 SEHNR, CDR2 FQNEAQ (reference sequence). Worth noting for this clone: What it binds is unknown.

PCR was performed using 60 Vbeta and 13 Jbeta primers. Clones were sequenced by immunoSEQ multiplex PCR, and TCRdb holds only the in-frame ones, with some missing. This sample has some 78,000 clones; about 80% occur once, and the top ten carry about 23%. This receptor was obtained from a woman between 50 and 59 years old in good health and CMV-seropositive. The source material was PBMCs. The chain is built from TRBV7-9 and TRBJ2-1, with D possibly TRBD2 on 6 matching bases. CDR3 nucleotides: TGTGCCAGCAGCTTGGGGGGACTCTACAATGAGCAGTTCTTC. Translated, it gives CASSLGGLYNEQFF.